These 32 T cell receptor beta chains originate from one sample sequenced in a study of blood T cell repertoires in COVID-19. The repertoire was sequenced with immunoSEQ multiplex PCR; TCRdb's copy has only in-frame clones and lacks some. Of 220,000 or so clones in the sample, 90% were seen once. The sample taken for sequencing was PBMCs or T cells enriched from blood (not recorded which). The source of these receptors is a man younger than 40 who had been exposed to COVID-19.

V usage is TRBV3-1 (or the pseudogene TRBV3-2) and J usage is TRBJ2-1, with 7 bases fitting TRBD2. CDR1 is LGHDT, CDR2 YNNKEL, per germline (reference sequence). J was trimmed by 0 bases and V by 4 bases; bases with no gene match: 12. This CDR3 contains 18 residues. As DNA, the CDR3 is TGTGCCAGCAGCCCGAGGGCCGGGGGGATAAGCTCCTACAATGAGCAGTTCTTC. This codes for CASSPRAGGISSYNEQFF.

This chain's CDR3 is CASTTGDNSPLHF. The CDR3 DNA sequence: TGTGCCAGCACCACAGGGGACAATTCACCCCTCCACTTT. The chain carries TRBV2 and TRBJ1-6, with 7 positions matching TRBD1. CDR3 length equals 13 residues. The junction had 4 bases not matched to a gene; V was cut back by 7 bases and J by 7 bases. The V gene's germline CDR1 is SNHLY and CDR2 FYNNEI.

This clone was detected only once. The chain recombines TRBV7-9 with TRBJ2-2; the D is unclear. The germline V and J ends were trimmed by 9 bases and 2 bases, with 7 bases remaining between them. This CDR3 has 12 residues. Per the germline V gene, CDR1 is SEHNR and CDR2 is FQNEAQ (reference sequence). The CDR3 nucleotides are TGTGCCAGTAGACTCAACACCGGGGAGCTGTTTTTT. Translation: CASRLNTGELFF.

The gene calls are TRBV5-1 and TRBJ2-2; no clear D gene. V dropped 0 bases and J dropped 3 bases, with 9 bases sitting between them. This CDR3 spans 15 amino acids. The V gene's germline CDR1 is SGHRS and CDR2 YFSETQ. The CDR3 is CASSLVSSYTGELFF. In DNA, the CDR3 is TGCGCCAGCAGCTTGGTTAGTAGCTACACCGGGGAGCTGTTTTTT.

This chain connects TRBV14 to TRBJ1-2; no definite D call. Germline CDR1 reads SGHDN; CDR2 reads FVKESK. V was shortened by 1 base and J by 8 bases, with 14 bases between the two germline ends. The CDR3 length is 14 residues. This CDR3 reads CASSQVATLGGYTF. The CDR3 bases are TGTGCCAGCAGCCAAGTAGCGACTCTCGGAGGCTACACCTTC.

The chain employs TRBV6-5 and TRBJ2-5; D is possibly TRBD2 (6 bases). The CDR3 spans 15 residues. CDR1 and CDR2 (germline): MNHEY, SVGAGI. V lost 8 bases, J lost 0 bases, and 16 bases lay in between. The CDR3 here is CASLAGWGDQETQYF. In DNA form, the CDR3 reads TGTGCCAGCTTAGCTGGGTGGGGGGACCAAGAGACCCAGTACTTC.

The chain employs TRBV2 and TRBJ2-3, with 9 bases matching TRBD2. Germline-derived CDR1 and CDR2 are SNHLY and FYNNEI. Germline trimming cut 6 bases from V and 3 bases from J; bases unmatched to any gene: 1. The CDR3 has 13 residues. As DNA, the CDR3 is TGTGCCAGCAGCCTAGCGGGAACAGATACGCAGTATTTT. It is translated as CASSLAGTDTQYF.

The CDR3 coding sequence is TGTGCCAGTATCGGTGCGAGCTTGACGGGCGGGGAGCTGTTTTTT. This sequence encodes CASIGASLTGGELFF. The chain is built from TRBV19 and TRBJ2-2; D remains unclear. Trimming shortened V by 7 bases and J by 7 bases, and 19 bases separated the two germline ends. Germline V gives CDR1 LNHDA, CDR2 SQIVND (reference sequence). The CDR3 covers 15 residues.

The chain joins TRBV6-5 to TRBJ2-7, with TRBD1 matching over 7 bases. V lost 8 bases to trimming and J lost 2 bases; unmatched junction nucleotides: 9. The CDR3 has 14 amino acids. The germline V gene encodes CDR1 MNHEY and CDR2 SVGAGI. The CDR3 here is CASFSGTVTYEQYF. CDR3 in DNA: TGTGCCAGCTTTTCCGGGACAGTCACCTACGAGCAGTACTTC.

This clone was picked up one time. The chain is built from TRBV2 and TRBJ2-5; TRBD2 is a possible D gene (5 bases). The CDR3 is 12 amino acids. Germline V gene data show CDR1 as SNHLY and CDR2 as FYNNEI. V gave up 10 bases and J gave up 5 bases, with 14 bases separating them. The CDR3 region has the DNA TGTGCCACCGGGCGGGTTCTGGAGACCCAGTACTTC. This codes for CATGRVLETQYF.

The V gene is TRBV20-1, the J gene TRBJ1-2, with 7 bases fitting TRBD1. Trimming cost V 3 bases and J 6 bases; bases outside gene matches: 10. Per the germline V gene, CDR1 is DFQATT and CDR2 is SNEGSKA (reference sequence). This CDR3 is 14 amino acids long. The CDR3 nucleotides are TGCAGTGCTAGTCTCGGGACAGTAAAGAATGGCTACACCTTC. Translated, it gives CSASLGTVKNGYTF.

The CDR3 here is CASSVEGGLGTEAFF. The CDR3 DNA sequence: TGTGCCAGCAGCGTAGAGGGGGGGCTCGGCACTGAAGCTTTCTTT. The chain recombines TRBV9 with TRBJ1-1, with D possibly TRBD1 on 6 matching bases. This CDR3 spans 15 amino acids. Per the germline V gene, CDR1 is SGDLS and CDR2 is YYNGEE. With 0 bases removed from V and 4 bases from J, the gap between germline ends came to 13 bases.

V usage is TRBV4-1 and J usage is TRBJ1-3; D remains ambiguous. The V gene lost 1 base and the J gene lost 10 bases, with 11 bases spanning the gap. The CDR3 consists of 13 residues. Germline V lookup: CDR1 MGHRA, CDR2 YSYEKL. The CDR3 nucleotides read TGCGCCAGCAGCCAAGTCACGCGGGGAACCATATATTTT. It yields the protein CASSQVTRGTIYF.

The rearrangement links TRBV7-9 to TRBJ1-3; TRBD1 aligns across 7 bases. This CDR3 contains 16 residues. Germline CDR1 SEHNR, CDR2 FQNEAQ (reference sequence). With 5 bases clipped from V and 0 bases from J, the junction kept 7 bases outside the gene matches. The CDR3 nucleotides are TGTGCCAGCAGCCCCAGGGGGGCCAACTCTGGAAACACCATATATTTT. It is translated as CASSPRGANSGNTIYF.

The chain combines TRBV4-3 with TRBJ1-2; 7 nucleotides line up with TRBD1. The CDR3 contains 15 residues. Germline V CDR1 and CDR2: LGHNA, YSLEER. With V trimmed by 1 base and J by 8 bases, 10 bases remained unmatched. The CDR3 DNA follows: TGCGCCAGCAGCCAAGGGACAGGCCCATATGGGGGCTACACCTTC. Its protein is CASSQGTGPYGGYTF.

The chain combines TRBV5-1 with TRBJ2-3; D is ambiguous. Germline assignment: CDR1 SGHRS and CDR2 YFSETQ. The V end lost 3 bases, the J end lost 2 bases, and 16 bases lay between the germline ends. The CDR3 is 16 residues long. CDR3 nucleotides: TGCGCCAGCAGCTCCTTATACTTTGCTAACACAGATACGCAGTATTTT. It is translated as CASSSLYFANTDTQYF.

This clone has just a few counts. The chain joins TRBV5-4 to TRBJ2-1, with 13 bases aligning to TRBD2. V gave up 4 bases and J gave up 4 bases; unmatched junction bases: 5. This CDR3 region has 16 residues. Looked up from germline, CDR1 is SGHNT and CDR2 is YYREEE (reference sequence). CDR3 protein: CASSPTSGGDYNEQFF. The CDR3 bases are TGTGCCAGCAGCCCTACTAGCGGGGGGGATTACAATGAGCAGTTCTTC. The whole variable domain, filled in from reference TRBV5-4 and TRBJ2-1, reads ETGVTQSPTHLIKTRGQQVTLRCSSQSGHNTVSWYQQALGQGPQFIFQYYREEENGRGNFPPRFSGLQFPNYSSELNVNALELDDSALYLCASSPTSGGDYNEQFFGPGTRLTVL.

This chain links TRBV6-5 with TRBJ1-2; possible D gene TRBD1, 5 bases. Germline-derived CDR1 and CDR2 are MNHEY and SVGAGI. V lost 7 bases and J lost 8, with 14 bases in between. The CDR3 is 12 amino acids. CDR3 amino acids: CASIGREAGYTF. The CDR3 DNA reads as TGTGCCAGCATCGGCAGGGAGGCGGGCTACACCTTC.

This chain joins TRBV4-3 and TRBJ1-1; D gene uncertain. Germline V lookup: CDR1 LGHNA, CDR2 YSLEER. Trimming shortened V by 0 bases and J by 3 bases, and 5 bases separated the two germline ends. This CDR3 contains 13 residues. CDR3 sequence: CASSQEADTEAFF. The CDR3 DNA is TGCGCCAGCAGCCAAGAGGCGGACACTGAAGCTTTCTTT.

The chain carries TRBV7-9 and TRBJ1-5; 7 positions agree with TRBD1. The CDR3 length is 12 residues. Germline CDR1 reads SEHNR; CDR2 reads FQNEAQ (reference sequence). V lost 2 bases to trimming and J lost 10 bases; unmatched junction nucleotides: 2. The CDR3, as DNA: TGTGCCAGCAGCTTAAGGGACAGTCCCCAGCATTTT. Translating it yields CASSLRDSPQHF.

The chain couples TRBV19 to TRBJ1-2; D is perhaps TRBD1 (5 bases). The CDR3 is 13 amino acids. The ends were cut back, 2 bases at V and 8 bases at J, with 12 bases in the middle. Per germline, CDR1 LNHDA and CDR2 SQIVND (reference sequence). In DNA, the CDR3 is TGTGCCAGTAGTATATCAGGGTCTGGAGGCTACACCTTC. It yields the protein CASSISGSGGYTF.

Only a few counts were recorded for this clone. The genes are TRBV2 and TRBJ1-2; 7 bases match TRBD1. The V and J ends lost 6 bases and 4 bases, in that order; junction bases with no gene match: 8. This CDR3 contains 14 residues. Per germline, CDR1 SNHLY and CDR2 FYNNEI. The CDR3 DNA reads as TGTGCCAGCAGAACCGGGACAGACTTCTATGGCTACACCTTC. Protein product: CASRTGTDFYGYTF.

The CDR3 region has the DNA TGTGCCAGCAGCCTGGCATCTCCCTCTGGAAACACCATATATTTT. Its protein is CASSLASPSGNTIYF. The genes are TRBV7-9 and TRBJ1-3; no reliable D call. Trimming cost V 5 bases and J 0 bases, with 11 bases left between them. The CDR3 loop spans 15 amino acids. The germline V gene has CDR1 SEHNR and CDR2 FQNEAQ (reference sequence).

The chain combines TRBV7-2 with TRBJ1-1; no definite D call. Germline V CDR1 and CDR2: SGHTA, FQGNSA. The CDR3 runs to 13 residues. V lost 6 bases, J lost 3 bases, and 11 bases lay in between. In DNA, the CDR3 is TGTGCCAGCAGTCCCGACATCTACACTGAAGCTTTCTTT. It translates to CASSPDIYTEAFF.

This rearrangement joins TRBV19 to TRBJ2-5; 9 bases fit TRBD2. Trimming removed 1 base from V and 5 bases from J; junction bases left unmatched: 5. CDR3 length: 15 amino acids. Germline assignment: CDR1 LNHDA and CDR2 SQIVND (reference sequence). CDR3 region: CASSIAASGAETQYF. Here the CDR3 DNA reads TGTGCCAGTAGTATAGCGGCTAGCGGGGCGGAGACCCAGTACTTC.

The genes are TRBV7-3 and TRBJ1-6; TRBD1 agrees at 7 bases. The length of the CDR3 is 15 residues. With V trimmed by 1 base and J by 7 bases, 4 bases remained unmatched. CDR1 is SGHTA, CDR2 FQGTGA, per germline. CDR3 nucleotide sequence: TGTGCCAGCAGCTTAATTCACAGGGGAAATTCACCCCTCCACTTT. Protein: CASSLIHRGNSPLHF.

CDR3 protein: CASSSGGVTYEQYF. The CDR3 DNA reads TGTGCCAGCAGCAGCGGGGGGGTAACATACGAGCAGTACTTC. V gene TRBV7-9 combines with J gene TRBJ2-7; 10 bases agree with TRBD2. The CDR3 length is 14 residues. Germline CDR1 is SEHNR and CDR2 is FQNEAQ (reference sequence). Losses at the gene ends were 5 bases for V and 4 bases for J; bases not matched to a gene: 5.

The rearrangement links TRBV2 to TRBJ2-7; TRBD2 matches 14 bases. This CDR3 spans 18 amino acids. Germline trimming cut 7 bases from V and 4 bases from J; bases unmatched to any gene: 15. Germline assignment: CDR1 SNHLY and CDR2 FYNNEI. CDR3 sequence: CASKQGLAGALLRYEQYF. The DNA for the CDR3 is TGTGCCAGCAAGCAGGGACTAGCGGGGGCCCTACTAAGGTACGAGCAGTACTTC.

This clone was detected a few times. CDR3: CASSPVGQGYTF. The CDR3 nucleotides are TGTGCCAGCTCACCAGTGGGACAAGGCTACACCTTC. The rearrangement joins TRBV18 to TRBJ1-2; a possible D gene is TRBD1 (6 bases). The CDR3 has 12 amino acids. The germline V and J ends were trimmed by 2 bases and 8 bases, with 9 bases remaining between them. Looked up from germline, CDR1 is KGHSH and CDR2 is LQKENI.

On this clone: The same CDR3 can be traced to other DNA sequences in this sample. The V and J genes are TRBV15 and TRBJ2-3; possible D gene TRBD2, 5 bases. Germline V lookup: CDR1 LNHNV, CDR2 YYDKDF (reference sequence). The CDR3 contains 15 residues. Between the trimmed V and J ends, which lost 0 bases and 0 bases, there was a span of 7 bases. CDR3: CATSRDRRSTDTQYF. CDR3 bases: TGTGCCACCAGCAGAGACAGGAGGAGCACAGATACGCAGTATTTT.

This chain connects TRBV19 to TRBJ1-5; 7 nucleotides line up with TRBD1. The CDR3 has 14 amino acids. V was clipped by 5 bases and J by 4 bases; unmatched bases: 5. The germline CDR1 and CDR2 sequences are LNHDA and SQIVND (reference sequence). The CDR3 DNA reads TGTGCCAGTAGTCCAGGGGGTTGGAATCAGCCCCAGCATTTT. Translated: CASSPGGWNQPQHF.

The rearrangement uses TRBV4-1 and TRBJ2-7; D call uncertain. The CDR3 length is 14 residues. The V gene's germline CDR1 is MGHRA and CDR2 YSYEKL. V lost 4 bases, J lost 3 bases, and 13 bases lay in between. Written as DNA, the CDR3 is TGCGCCAGCAGCCCGAACGGCCGGAGCTACGAGCAGTACTTC. Residues: CASSPNGRSYEQYF.